The next 15 T cell receptor beta chains were all read from a single sample in a study of memory CD4+ T cells and cytomegalovirus serostatus. Single viable CD3+CD4+CD8-CD45RO+ cells were sorted as the memory CD4+ T cells. Clones were sequenced by immunoSEQ multiplex PCR, and TCRdb holds only the in-frame ones, with some missing. The sample lists around 60,000 clones, 70% to 80% occurring once. Sequenced sample: memory CD4+ T cells from blood. The receptors come from an adult in good health and CMV-seronegative.

The rearrangement joins TRBV5-1 to TRBJ1-1; D may be TRBD1 (5 bases). The CDR3 runs 14 residues. Germline CDR1 is SGHRS and CDR2 is YFSETQ. V shed 1 base and J shed 6 bases, with 13 bases lying between them. CDR3 DNA sequence: TGCGCCAGCAGCTTGATGTCTGGACAACCTGAAGCTTTCTTT. This encodes CASSLMSGQPEAFF.

CDR3 sequence: CASTTHGTVNSYEQYF. CDR3 sequence (DNA): TGTGCCAGCACCACTCACGGGACAGTTAACTCCTACGAGCAGTACTTC. This chain links TRBV11-2 with TRBJ2-7; 7 bases line up with TRBD1. CDR1 is SGHAT, CDR2 FQNNGV, per germline. After removal of 7 bases from V and 0 bases from J, the junction contained 12 bases not matched to a gene. The CDR3 loop spans 16 amino acids.

This chain joins TRBV9 and TRBJ1-6, with D perhaps TRBD1 (6 bases). Germline CDR1 SGDLS, CDR2 YYNGEE. V gave up 0 bases and J gave up 7 bases, with 11 bases separating them. This CDR3 region has 15 residues. CDR3 bases: TGTGCCAGCAGCGTAGGAGGGGGGCCAAATTCACCCCTCCACTTT. It codes for CASSVGGGPNSPLHF.

This chain connects TRBV10-3 to TRBJ2-7, with 7 bases aligning to TRBD1. Per the germline V gene, CDR1 is ENHRY and CDR2 is SYGVKD. The CDR3 consists of 13 residues. Trimming removed 4 bases from V and 5 bases from J; junction bases left unmatched: 5. The CDR3 coding sequence is TGTGCCATCAGTGGACAGGGCACCGACGAGCAGTACTTC. Translation: CAISGQGTDEQYF.

This clone was observed a few times. The V and J genes are TRBV2 and TRBJ1-1, with TRBD1 matching over 9 bases. Germline-derived CDR1 and CDR2 are SNHLY and FYNNEI. The CDR3 length is 15 residues. Trimming at V came to 5 bases and at J to 11 bases, leaving 15 bases not matched to a gene. Here the CDR3 DNA reads TGTGCCAGCAGTTCCGGGACAGGGACATGGGCGGCGGCTTTCTTT. Protein: CASSSGTGTWAAAFF.

This clone was seen a few times. The chain recombines TRBV6-5 with TRBJ1-2; TRBD1 matches 10 bases. This CDR3 spans 15 amino acids. From germline, CDR1 is MNHEY and CDR2 SVGAGI. J gave up 4 bases and V 5 bases, and 7 bases lay outside the gene matches. The CDR3 is CASSPRQGASYGYTF. DNA for the CDR3: TGTGCCAGCAGTCCGCGACAGGGGGCTTCCTATGGCTACACCTTC.

This clone showed up just once. CDR3 coding DNA: TGTGCCAGCAGGTCTGGCTACGAGCAGTACTTC. This translates into CASRSGYEQYF. The V call is TRBV6-5, the J call TRBJ2-7, with D unresolved. The CDR3 spans 11 residues. With 6 bases removed from V and 3 bases from J, the gap between germline ends came to 6 bases. CDR1 MNHEY and CDR2 SVGAGI come from the germline V gene.

The CDR3 spells CASSFLAGGENEQFF. In DNA form, the CDR3 reads TGTGCCAGCAGCTTTCTAGCGGGAGGGGAGAATGAGCAGTTCTTC. This sequence joins TRBV7-9 and TRBJ2-1; 12 nucleotides agree with TRBD2. CDR3 size: 15 residues. With 3 bases clipped from V and 7 bases from J, the junction kept 4 bases outside the gene matches. The V gene's germline CDR1 is SEHNR and CDR2 FQNEAQ (reference sequence).

The V call is TRBV2, the J call TRBJ2-2; TRBD2 matches at 7 bases. Looked up from germline, CDR1 is SNHLY and CDR2 is FYNNEI. CDR3 size: 15 residues. V lost 6 bases to trimming and J lost 4 bases; unmatched junction nucleotides: 8. The CDR3 nucleotides read TGTGCCAGCAGCGTCCGGGGGGAGGCCACCGGGGAGCTGTTTTTT. Translated: CASSVRGEATGELFF.

This sequence joins TRBV7-9 and TRBJ2-5; TRBD2 aligns across 8 bases. CDR1 SEHNR and CDR2 FQNEAQ come from the germline V gene (reference sequence). This CDR3 spans 18 amino acids. With 4 bases clipped from V and 6 bases from J, the junction kept 19 bases outside the gene matches. The CDR3 nucleotides are TGTGCCAGCAGCTCACTACTTGACGGGGGGGCCGGGAGGAAGACCCAGTACTTC. Its translation: CASSSLLDGGAGRKTQYF.

The chain uses TRBV5-1 and TRBJ2-7; D may correspond to TRBD1 or TRBD2 (5 bases each). The length of the CDR3 is 15 residues. V shed 0 bases and J shed 2 bases, with 12 bases lying between them. Germline CDR1 is SGHRS and CDR2 is YFSETQ. Here the CDR3 reads CASSLDGAVPYEQYF. For the CDR3, the DNA is TGCGCCAGCAGCTTGGACGGGGCAGTCCCCTACGAGCAGTACTTC.

The J gene is TRBJ2-3, the V gene TRBV5-1; a weak D match, TRBD2 (5 bases). The V end was cut by 1 base, the J end by 0 bases, with 9 bases between. The CDR3 sequence is 15 residues long. Germline V gene sequence: CDR1 SGHRS, CDR2 YFSETQ. DNA of the CDR3: TGCGCCAGCAGCTTGTACGGGATTAGCACAGATACGCAGTATTTT. Amino acids: CASSLYGISTDTQYF.

J is TRBJ1-2 and V is TRBV7-2; the match to TRBD1 covers 8 bases. Germline V CDR1 and CDR2: SGHTA, FQGNSA. Losses at the gene ends were 2 bases for V and 5 bases for J; bases not matched to a gene: 4. The CDR3 sequence is 14 residues long. CDR3 region: CASSLTGQGYGYTF. The CDR3 DNA sequence: TGTGCCAGCAGCTTAACAGGACAGGGATATGGCTACACCTTC.

V is TRBV5-1 and J is TRBJ2-2; D is perhaps TRBD2 (7 bases). V lost 1 base and J lost 0, with 13 bases in between. Germline values: CDR1 SGHRS, CDR2 YFSETQ. CDR3 length: 17 amino acids. The CDR3 region has the DNA TGCGCCAGCAGCTTGTTTCGGGGGGCCTCGAACACCGGGGAGCTGTTTTTT. Residues: CASSLFRGASNTGELFF.

This clone was seen more than once but under ten times. This chain uses TRBV5-1 with TRBJ1-5; no firm D call. CDR1 and CDR2 from the germline V gene are SGHRS and YFSETQ. The V end lost 6 bases, the J end lost 2 bases, and 9 bases lay between the germline ends. The CDR3 runs to 13 residues. This CDR3 is CASNWGRNQPQHF. The CDR3 DNA reads as TGCGCCAGCAATTGGGGTCGCAATCAGCCCCAGCATTTT.